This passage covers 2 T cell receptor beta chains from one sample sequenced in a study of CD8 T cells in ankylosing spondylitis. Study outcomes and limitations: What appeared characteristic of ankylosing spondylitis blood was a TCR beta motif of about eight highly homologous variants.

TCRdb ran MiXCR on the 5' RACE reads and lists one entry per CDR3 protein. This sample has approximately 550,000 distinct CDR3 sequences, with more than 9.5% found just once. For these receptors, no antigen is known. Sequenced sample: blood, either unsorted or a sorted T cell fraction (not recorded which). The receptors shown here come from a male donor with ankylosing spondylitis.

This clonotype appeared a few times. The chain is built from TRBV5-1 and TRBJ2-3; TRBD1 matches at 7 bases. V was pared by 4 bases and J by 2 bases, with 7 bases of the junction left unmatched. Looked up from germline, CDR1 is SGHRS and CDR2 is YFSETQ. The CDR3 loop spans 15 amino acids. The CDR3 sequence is CASSPETGITDTQYF. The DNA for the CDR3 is TGCGCCAGCAGCCCAGAGACAGGGATCACAGATACGCAGTATTTT.

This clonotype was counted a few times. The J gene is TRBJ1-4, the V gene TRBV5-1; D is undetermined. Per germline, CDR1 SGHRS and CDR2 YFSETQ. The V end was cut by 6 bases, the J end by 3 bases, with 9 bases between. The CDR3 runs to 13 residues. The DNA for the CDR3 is TGCGCCAGCACCAGTGATCCTAATGAAAAACTGTTTTTT. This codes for CASTSDPNEKLFF.